Below, 10 T cell receptor beta chains from the same sample are listed, as sequenced in a study of long-term antiretroviral therapy in people with HIV. Assay version v3.0 of immunoSEQ was used, and it was run at survey level. Some clones are missing from TCRdb's copy, which holds only in-frame ones; the method was immunoSEQ multiplex PCR. The data contain more than 11,000 clones, around 80% of them singletons. The sequencing here drew on unsorted PBMCs, taken 0.4 years after starting antiretroviral therapy. The receptors come from a man aged 30-40 years with HIV.

The rearrangement joins TRBV11-1 to TRBJ2-5; weak D call: TRBD2 (5 bases). CDR3 length equals 16 residues. Per germline, CDR1 SGHAT and CDR2 FQDESV (reference sequence). V lost 2 bases, J lost 4 bases, and 17 bases lay in between. CDR3 residues: CASSLFEGLEGETQYF. DNA for the CDR3: TGTGCCAGCAGCTTATTCGAGGGCCTTGAGGGAGAGACCCAGTACTTC.

This chain uses TRBV27 with TRBJ2-7, with unresolved D. This CDR3 region has 13 residues. From germline, CDR1 is MNHEY and CDR2 SMNVEV (reference sequence). Deletions cut 4 bases from V and 7 bases from J, with 14 bases between. The CDR3 region has the DNA TGTGCCAGCAGTTCTGGCCTGTTGTTTGAGCAGTACTTC. It codes for CASSSGLLFEQYF.

The V and J genes are TRBV4-1 and TRBJ1-2; D gene uncertain. Germline-derived CDR1 and CDR2 are MGHRA and YSYEKL. This CDR3 is 12 amino acids long. V lost 6 bases to trimming and J lost 6 bases, with 11 bases between them. The CDR3 DNA reads TGCGCCAGCAGACGCCCCCCTGATGGCTACACCTTC. This translates into CASRRPPDGYTF.

The chain uses TRBV6-1 and TRBJ1-2, with D maybe TRBD1 (6 bases). Trimming removed 10 bases at V and 8 bases at J, with 23 bases between. CDR3 length equals 14 residues. Germline V CDR1 and CDR2: MNHNS, SASEGT. The CDR3 nucleotides are TGTGCCACCAGGAAAGCAGGGGAGGGTGAGGGCTACACCTTC. It codes for CATRKAGEGEGYTF.

This chain links TRBV27 with TRBJ1-2, with TRBD1 matching over 9 bases. Germline CDR1 MNHEY, CDR2 SMNVEV (reference sequence). After removal of 5 bases from V and 5 bases from J, the junction contained 12 bases not matched to a gene. The CDR3 has 16 amino acids. CDR3 sequence (DNA): TGTGCCAGCAGTGCCCGGACAGGGGAACAGAGGTATGGCTACACCTTC. It yields the protein CASSARTGEQRYGYTF.

The rearrangement links TRBV11-2 to TRBJ2-7, with 7 positions matching TRBD1. CDR1 and CDR2 from the germline V gene are SGHAT and FQNNGV. Losses at the gene ends were 5 bases for V and 7 bases for J; bases not matched to a gene: 14. There are 15 residues in the CDR3. The CDR3 here is CASSHGRQGLREQYF. CDR3 in DNA: TGTGCCAGCAGCCACGGCAGACAGGGTTTGAGGGAGCAGTACTTC.

The chain employs TRBV7-2 and TRBJ2-3, with 12 positions matching TRBD1. Unmatched junction bases numbered 8, after V lost 7 bases and J lost 6 bases. Germline assignment: CDR1 SGHTA and CDR2 FQGNSA. This CDR3 contains 15 residues. This CDR3 reads CASKAGTGGLDTQYF. CDR3 coding DNA: TGTGCCAGCAAGGCCGGGACAGGGGGCCTGGATACGCAGTATTTT.

The rearrangement uses TRBV19 and TRBJ1-5, with a tentative D call TRBD1 (6 bases). This CDR3 region has 16 residues. Trimming removed 5 bases from V and 3 bases from J, with 17 bases in between. Germline V CDR1 and CDR2: LNHDA, SQIVND (reference sequence). CDR3 sequence (DNA): TGTGCCAGTAGTGCCTCGGGACACTTGAACAATCAGCCCCAGCATTTT. Translation gives CASSASGHLNNQPQHF. The variable domain in full, with the rest retrieved from reference TRBV19 and TRBJ1-5, is DGGITQSPKYLFRKEGQNVTLSCEQNLNHDAMYWYRQDPGQGLRLIYYSQIVNDFQKGDIAEGYSVSREKKESFPLTVTSAQKNPTAFYLCASSASGHLNNQPQHFGDGTRLSIL.

The sample holds one count of this clone. The chain employs TRBV2 and TRBJ2-1, with TRBD1 matching 7 bases. The V gene's germline CDR1 is SNHLY and CDR2 FYNNEI. The V segment lost 3 bases and the J segment 3 bases; nucleotides outside the gene matches: 8. The CDR3 extends over 16 amino acids. The CDR3 loop reads CASSEGVQGYYNEQFF. The CDR3 bases are TGTGCCAGCAGTGAGGGAGTACAGGGGTACTACAATGAGCAGTTCTTC.

V usage is TRBV28 and J usage is TRBJ2-3; D remains ambiguous. Germline CDR1 MDHEN, CDR2 SYDVKM. V shed 4 bases and J shed 7 bases, with 9 bases lying between them. The CDR3 length is 12 residues. The CDR3 region is CASSSHLYTQYF. CDR3 in DNA: TGTGCCAGCAGTTCACATCTTTATACGCAGTATTTT.